This TCR beta chain was recovered during a study of blood T cell repertoires in COVID-19. The method was immunoSEQ multiplex PCR; TCRdb's version includes in-frame clones alone and lacks a portion of them. The sample holds 280,000 or so clones; 70% to 90% are singletons and the top ten take roughly 2%. Per the germline V gene, CDR1 is MNHEY and CDR2 is SVGAGI. After removal of 5 bases from V and 7 bases from J, the junction contained 7 bases not matched to a gene. The CDR3 covers 14 residues. The source of this sequence is a man aged 30-40 years who had recovered from COVID-19. Sequencing was performed on PBMCs or T cells enriched from blood (not recorded which). The rearrangement joins TRBV6-5 to TRBJ1-5; 8 positions agree with TRBD1. The CDR3 DNA reads as TGTGCCAGCAGTACGGACAGGGCTCTACAGCCCCAGCATTTT. Its protein is CASSTDRALQPQHF.